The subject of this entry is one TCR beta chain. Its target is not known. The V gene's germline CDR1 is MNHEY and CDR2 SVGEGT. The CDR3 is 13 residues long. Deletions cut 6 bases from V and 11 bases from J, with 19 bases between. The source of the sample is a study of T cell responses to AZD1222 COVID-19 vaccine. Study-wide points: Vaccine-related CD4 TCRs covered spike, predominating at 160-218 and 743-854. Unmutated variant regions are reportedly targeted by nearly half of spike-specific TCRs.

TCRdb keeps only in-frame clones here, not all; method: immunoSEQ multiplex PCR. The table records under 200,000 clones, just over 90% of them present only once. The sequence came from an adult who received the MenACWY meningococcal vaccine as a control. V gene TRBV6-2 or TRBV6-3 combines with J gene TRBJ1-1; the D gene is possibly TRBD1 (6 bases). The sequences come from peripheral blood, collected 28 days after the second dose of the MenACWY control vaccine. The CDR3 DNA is TGTGCCAGCAGCCCACTCGTCGCACAGGGCGCTTTCTTT. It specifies CASSPLVAQGAFF.